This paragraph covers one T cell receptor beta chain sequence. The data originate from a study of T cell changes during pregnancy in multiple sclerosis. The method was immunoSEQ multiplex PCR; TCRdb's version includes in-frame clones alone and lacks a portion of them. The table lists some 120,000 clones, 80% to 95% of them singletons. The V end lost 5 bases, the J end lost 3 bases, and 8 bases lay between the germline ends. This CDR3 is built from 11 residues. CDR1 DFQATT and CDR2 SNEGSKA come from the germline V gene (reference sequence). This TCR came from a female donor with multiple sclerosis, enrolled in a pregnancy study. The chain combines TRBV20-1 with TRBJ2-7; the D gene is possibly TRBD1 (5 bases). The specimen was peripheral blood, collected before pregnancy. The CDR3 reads CSAGHLYEQYF. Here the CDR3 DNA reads TGCAGTGCTGGACACCTCTACGAGCAGTACTTC.